This T cell receptor (beta chain) comes out of a study of blood T cells in healthy people across ages. Trimming pared 5 bases from V and 3 bases from J, leaving 14 bases between. This CDR3 has 14 amino acids. Germline V CDR1 and CDR2: SGHTA, FQGNSA. With a J-beta primer mix and a sample-barcoded 5' primer, a second PCR ran roughly 6 to 11 cycles. TCRdb recomputed calls from the 5' RACE reads with MiXCR, one row per CDR3 protein. The sample consists of under 1,100,000 distinct CDR3 sequences, 25% of them appearing once. These data were likewise used in another study, on T cells of mothers and their children. That study reports: Overlap in related mother-child pairs always slightly exceeded unrelated pairs, never significantly.

Sample: blood. The V gene is TRBV7-2, the J gene TRBJ2-7, with D perhaps matching TRBD1 (6 bases). The origin of this receptor is a girl aged 2 to 9 in good health. The DNA for the CDR3 is TGTGCCAGCAGCCCCCGACAGGAAAACTACGAGCAGTACTTC. It specifies CASSPRQENYEQYF.